This T cell receptor (beta chain) emerged from a study of T-cell memory formation after mild COVID-19. Across the whole study: Each donor largely had its own TCR clusters. Whole-study results and caveats: CD4+ contracting clones lay mainly in CM and EM, CD8+ ones in EMRA. Clones shrinking from day 15 to 85 showed even CD4/CD8 mixes; later expanders tilted CD4+.

TCRdb independently ran MiXCR on the 5' RACE reads; one entry per CDR3 protein. The data contain 300,000 to 400,000 distinct CDR3 sequences, around 30% of them singletons. As to this clonotype: Its matching antigen is unknown.

The sample taken for sequencing was PBMCs or a T cell subset sorted from them (not recorded which). This receptor was obtained from an adult woman who had mild COVID-19 (a few samples of this study predate the infection). Cell type and time point are not known.

This CDR3 reads CASSREGLAGRGETQYF. CDR3 nucleotides: TGTGCCAGCAGCCGTGAGGGACTAGCGGGGCGAGGGGAGACCCAGTACTTC. The rearrangement uses TRBV4-2 and TRBJ2-5; 13 nucleotides align to TRBD2. Germline V CDR1 and CDR2: LGHNA, YNFKEQ. V shed 4 bases, J shed 5 bases, and the junction held 10 bases outside the gene matches. The CDR3 is made up of 17 amino acids.